Detailed here is one T cell receptor beta chain. As yet, its antigen is unknown. Measured with immunoSEQ multiplex PCR; TCRdb has only the in-frame clones, and not every one. The table includes around 80,000 clones, roughly 95% detected once. The source of the sample is a study of cytomegalovirus exposure and HLA in healthy donors. From germline, CDR1 is SGHTA and CDR2 FQGNSA. CDR3 length: 14 amino acids. V lost 5 bases to trimming and J lost 7 bases; unmatched junction nucleotides: 9. General observations from the study: Cytomegalovirus association was assigned to 150 to 200 TCR beta chains. Subsequent analysis showed first-cohort TCR clusters tending to co-occur in 120 validation repertoires.

The sample comprised PBMCs. V usage is TRBV7-2 and J usage is TRBJ2-7; 9 bases are shared with TRBD1. The TCR sequence derives from a young woman in good health and CMV-seronegative. CDR3 loop: CASSPWTGALEQYF. CDR3 sequence (DNA): TGTGCCAGCAGCCCCTGGACAGGGGCGCTGGAGCAGTACTTC.